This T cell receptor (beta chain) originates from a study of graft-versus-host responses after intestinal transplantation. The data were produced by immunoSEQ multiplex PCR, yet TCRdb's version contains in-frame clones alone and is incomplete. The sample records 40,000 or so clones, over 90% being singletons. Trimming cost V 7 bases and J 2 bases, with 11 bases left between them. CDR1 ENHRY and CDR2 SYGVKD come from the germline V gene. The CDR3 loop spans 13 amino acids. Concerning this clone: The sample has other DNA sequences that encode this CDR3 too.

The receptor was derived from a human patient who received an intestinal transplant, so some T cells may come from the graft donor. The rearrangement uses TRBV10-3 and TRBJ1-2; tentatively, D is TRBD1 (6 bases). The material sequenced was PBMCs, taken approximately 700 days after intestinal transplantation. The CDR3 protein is CAITTGGNYGYTF. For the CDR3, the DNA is TGTGCCATCACGACGGGGGGCAACTATGGCTACACCTTC.